These 5 T cell receptor beta chains came from one sample sequenced in a study of shared clonotypes between healthy human individuals. Sequencing was performed with immunoSEQ multiplex PCR; in TCRdb, only in-frame clones are kept and a portion is missing. The table lists hundreds of thousands of clones, approximately 97% of them singletons. The material sequenced was naive CD4+ T cells sorted from blood. The subset: CD45RA+ positively selected. The receptors originated from a woman aged 30 to 39 in good health.

This sequence joins TRBV19 and TRBJ1-5; D not certain. This CDR3 has 17 amino acids. The V end lost 1 base, the J end lost 0 bases, and 13 bases lay between the germline ends. The germline V gene encodes CDR1 LNHDA and CDR2 SQIVND (reference sequence). CDR3 bases: TGTGCCAGTAGTATAGTTTGGGAGGGTCTTAGCAATCAGCCCCAGCATTTT. The encoded protein is CASSIVWEGLSNQPQHF.

This chain connects TRBV9 to TRBJ2-2; D uncertain. The CDR3 sequence is 14 residues long. Germline loops: CDR1 SGDLS, CDR2 YYNGEE. The V end lost 2 bases, the J end lost 0 bases, and 5 bases lay between the germline ends. Here the CDR3 reads CASSVLANTGELFF. The CDR3 region has the DNA TGTGCCAGCAGCGTGCTCGCGAACACCGGGGAGCTGTTTTTT.

This chain connects TRBV7-2 to TRBJ2-7, with D maybe TRBD2 (6 bases). CDR3 size: 17 residues. Trimming cost V 3 bases and J 2 bases, with 20 bases left between them. Per germline, CDR1 SGHTA and CDR2 FQGNSA. The CDR3 region is CASSFGSAPRGTYEQYF. As DNA, the CDR3 is TGTGCCAGCAGCTTTGGGAGTGCCCCGCGGGGAACCTACGAGCAGTACTTC.

The chain couples TRBV27 to TRBJ2-5; D gene ambiguous. Per the germline V gene, CDR1 is MNHEY and CDR2 is SMNVEV (reference sequence). V gave up 5 bases and J gave up 4 bases, with 20 bases separating them. This CDR3 region has 16 residues. The CDR3 coding sequence is TGTGCCAGCAGTCCAAGGAGTCGGGCGCGTGGAGAGACCCAGTACTTC. It yields the protein CASSPRSRARGETQYF.

The chain is built from TRBV9 and TRBJ1-1, with TRBD1 as a possible D gene (5 bases). The CDR3 consists of 14 residues. Trimming took 4 bases from V and 7 from J, leaving 17 bases between them. Germline V gene lookup returns CDR1 SGDLS and CDR2 YYNGEE. CDR3 loop: CASSPTGGIGEAFF. The CDR3 nucleotides read TGTGCCAGCAGCCCCACCGGGGGAATTGGTGAAGCTTTCTTT.